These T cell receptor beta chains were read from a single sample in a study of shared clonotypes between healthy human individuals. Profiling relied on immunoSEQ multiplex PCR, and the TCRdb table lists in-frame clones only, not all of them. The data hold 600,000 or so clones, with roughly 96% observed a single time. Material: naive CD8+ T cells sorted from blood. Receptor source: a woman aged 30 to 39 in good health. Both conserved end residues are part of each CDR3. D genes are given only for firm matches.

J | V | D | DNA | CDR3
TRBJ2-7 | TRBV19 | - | TGTGCCACCTCCATGAGGGCTAGCAATTTCTTCGAGCAGTACTTC | CATSMRASNFFEQYF
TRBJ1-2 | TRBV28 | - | TGTGCCAGCAGTCGGACATACAACTATGGCTACACCTTC | CASSRTYNYGYTF
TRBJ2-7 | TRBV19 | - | TGTGCCAGTAGGGTGCGTGGGGGACTCTCCTACGAGCAGTACTTC | CASRVRGGLSYEQYF
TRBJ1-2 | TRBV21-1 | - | TGTGCCAGCAGTACTGATTTCAGGGAGGGGGGTGATTATGGCTACACCTTC | CASSTDFREGGDYGYTF
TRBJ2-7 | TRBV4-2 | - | TGTGCCAGCAGCCAATCCATTATAGCGGCCTCCTACGAGCAGTACTTC | CASSQSIIAASYEQYF
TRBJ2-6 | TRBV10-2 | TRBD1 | TGCGCCAGCAGTGAAGGGACAGGATACTCTGGGGCCAACGTCCTGACTTTC | CASSEGTGYSGANVLTF
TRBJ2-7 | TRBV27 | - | TGTGCCAGCAGTTTCGGCGACGAGCAGTACTTC | CASSFGDEQYF
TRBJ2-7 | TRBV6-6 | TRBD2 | TGTGCCAGCAGTTACGGCGGGAGGGGCTACGAGCAGTACTTC | CASSYGGRGYEQYF
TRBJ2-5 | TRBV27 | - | TGTGCCAGCAGCGCCGGAGGTCCCGCCCAGTACTTC | CASSAGGPAQYF
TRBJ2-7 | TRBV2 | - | TGTGCCAGCAGTGTAAGGGGGTTCTACGAGCAGTACTTC | CASSVRGFYEQYF
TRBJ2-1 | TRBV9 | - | TGTGCCAGCAGCGTAGATGGCGGAAATTACAATGAGCAGTTCTTC | CASSVDGGNYNEQFF
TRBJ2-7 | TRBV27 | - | TGTGCCAGCAGTTGGGTAGGGGGCTACGAGCAGTACTTC | CASSWVGGYEQYF
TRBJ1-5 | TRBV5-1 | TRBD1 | TGCGCCAGCAGCTTGGGACAGGGAAGCAATCAGCCCCAGCATTTT | CASSLGQGSNQPQHF
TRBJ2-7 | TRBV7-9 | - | TGTGCCAGCAGCTTGTTCGTCAACGAGCAGTACTTC | CASSLFVNEQYF
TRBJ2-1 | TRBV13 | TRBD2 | TGTGCCAGCAGCCGTGATAGAGGACTAGCGGGAGACAATGAGCAGTTCTTC | CASSRDRGLAGDNEQFF
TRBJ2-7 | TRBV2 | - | TGTGCCAGCACCGGACCCCCCACACCCTACGAGCAGTACTTC | CASTGPPTPYEQYF
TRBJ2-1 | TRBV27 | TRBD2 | TGTGCCAGCAGTTGGATCCGGGAGGCTGAGCAGTTCTTC | CASSWIREAEQFF
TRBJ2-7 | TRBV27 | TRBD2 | TGTGCCAGCAGCTATGCGGGGGCCTACGAGCAGTACTTC | CASSYAGAYEQYF